This T cell receptor beta chain was sequenced during a study of blood T cell repertoires in COVID-19. Background on the study: COVID-19 samples collected from the United States, Italy and Spain covered acute and convalescent phases. PBMCs, B-cell-depleted T cells, or T cells were the source of the cDNA or gDNA that made up the material.

The germline CDR1 and CDR2 sequences are KGHDR and SFDVKD. This CDR3 has 13 amino acids. With 4 bases removed from V and 2 bases from J, the gap between germline ends came to 8 bases. Seattle-derived patients entered the study during active infection and were followed longitudinally. Per the study methods: For nucleated cells, counts were estimated from reference gene primer amplification. Assay used: immunoSEQ multiplex PCR; TCRdb lists only in-frame clones, some missing. The DNA was the basis for D and trimming; V, J and clone size are from that table. The sample yields about 350,000 clones, almost 90% seen once.

The chain recombines TRBV24-1 with TRBJ2-7, with D maybe TRBD2 (5 bases). This clonotype was obtained from a woman in her seventies with COVID-19, enrolled during active disease. Sequencing input: peripheral blood. The CDR3 reads CATSEPGAYEQYF. The CDR3 coding sequence is TGTGCCACCAGTGAACCCGGGGCCTACGAGCAGTACTTC.